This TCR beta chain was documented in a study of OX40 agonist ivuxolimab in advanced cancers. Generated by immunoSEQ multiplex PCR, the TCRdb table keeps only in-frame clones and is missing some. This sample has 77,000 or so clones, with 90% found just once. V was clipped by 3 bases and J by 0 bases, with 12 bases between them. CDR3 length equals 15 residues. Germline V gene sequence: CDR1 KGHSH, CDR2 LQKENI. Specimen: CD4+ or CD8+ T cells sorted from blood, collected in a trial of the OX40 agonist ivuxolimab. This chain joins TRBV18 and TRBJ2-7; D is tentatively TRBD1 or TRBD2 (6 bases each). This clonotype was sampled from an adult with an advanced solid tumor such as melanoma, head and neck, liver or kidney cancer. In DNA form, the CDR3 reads TGTGCCAGCTCACCGGAGGGACACAGCTCCTACGAGCAGTACTTC. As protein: CASSPEGHSSYEQYF.